This T cell receptor beta chain was retrieved from a study of beta chain features in type 1 diabetes. Points from the study as a whole: All four CD4+ subsets of Type 1 diabetes patients contained TCRB CDR3s that were moderately but significantly shorter.

The CDR3 has 15 residues. J was trimmed by 1 base and V by 6 bases; bases with no gene match: 7. From germline, CDR1 is SGHNT and CDR2 YENEEA. Note on this clone: Its antigen remains unidentified.

Expressed TCRB transcripts were sequenced because the isolated RNA had all been reverse transcribed beforehand. Clones were read by immunoSEQ multiplex PCR, and TCRdb kept only the in-frame ones, dropping some. The sample lists 550,000 to 850,000 clones; 13% were seen once. V and J are TRBV11-3 and TRBJ2-3; TRBD1 matches 7 bases. The sample comprised naive CD4+ T cells from blood. This TCR was sampled from a man aged 18 to 30 with type 1 diabetes. The DNA of the CDR3 is TGTGCCAGCAGTGACAGGGCGTTGGGCACAGATACGCAGTATTTT. As protein: CASSDRALGTDTQYF.